These T cell receptor beta chains were read from a single sample in a study of vaccination and CD4 T cells after COVID-19. These TCRs' antigens remain unknown. TCRdb re-called the PCR reads with MiXCR, one entry per CDR3 protein. The sample has under 20,000 distinct CDR3 sequences; 40% to 65% are singletons. Here the sequenced sample was CD4+ T cells from blood, cultured in vitro, taken about 7 months after SARS-CoV-2 vaccination. These TCRs come from a human donor who had recovered from COVID-19. CDR3s include the opening cysteine and the closing phenylalanine or tryptophan. Each record gives: D gene, clone size, V gene, J gene, CDR3 DNA, CDR3 protein. The D gene is left open where the match is weak. Expanded clones are given a class, and other clones once, few, many or no size at all.

d_gene: .; abundance: .; v_gene: TRBV7-9; j_gene: TRBJ2-3; CDR3nt: TGTGCCAGCAGCTTAGGGGGACCGATCACAGATACGCAGTATTTT; CDR3aa: CASSLGGPITDTQYF
d_gene: .; abundance: .; v_gene: TRBV7-2; j_gene: TRBJ2-7; CDR3nt: TGTGCCAGCAGCTTGCATAACGGCCCATACGAGCGGTACTTC; CDR3aa: CASSLHNGPYERYF
d_gene: TRBD2; abundance: .; v_gene: TRBV6-1; j_gene: TRBJ2-3; CDR3nt: TGTGCCAGCAGTGAATTTGGGATAGCGGGGCTCGGAGATACGCAGTATTTT; CDR3aa: CASSEFGIAGLGDTQYF
d_gene: .; abundance: .; v_gene: TRBV5-4; j_gene: TRBJ2-3; CDR3nt: TGTGCCAGCAGCCTGGGGGGGGCTAACACAGATACGCAGTATTTT; CDR3aa: CASSLGGANTDTQYF
d_gene: TRBD2; abundance: .; v_gene: TRBV10-3; j_gene: TRBJ2-3; CDR3nt: TGTGCCACCGGACTAGCGGGGACTAGCACAGATACGCAGTATTTT; CDR3aa: CATGLAGTSTDTQYF
d_gene: .; abundance: once; v_gene: TRBV20-1; j_gene: TRBJ1-3; CDR3nt: TGCAGTGCTAGAGAAGGAAGCACCATCTCTGGAAACACCATATATTTT; CDR3aa: CSAREGSTISGNTIYF
d_gene: .; abundance: .; v_gene: TRBV7-8; j_gene: TRBJ2-7; CDR3nt: TGTGCCAGCAGCTTAGAGAAGACCCTGAGGGAGTACTTC; CDR3aa: CASSLEKTLREYF
d_gene: .; abundance: .; v_gene: TRBV2; j_gene: TRBJ2-7; CDR3nt: TGTGCCAGCAGTAAAGCTCCACCTATAGGAGGCCACGAGCAGTACTTC; CDR3aa: CASSKAPPIGGHEQYF
d_gene: .; abundance: .; v_gene: TRBV7-2; j_gene: TRBJ2-1; CDR3nt: TGTGCCAGCAGCTTGAGGGGCGGGACCCAGCAGTTCTTC; CDR3aa: CASSLRGGTQQFF
d_gene: .; abundance: few; v_gene: TRBV20-1; j_gene: TRBJ1-2; CDR3nt: TGCAGTGCTAGTACAGGGCCCTATGGCTACACCTTC; CDR3aa: CSASTGPYGYTF
d_gene: TRBD1; abundance: .; v_gene: TRBV6-1; j_gene: TRBJ1-6; CDR3nt: TGTGCCAGCAGTGAAGCCTGGGTGGGACAGCATAATTCACCCCTCCACTTT; CDR3aa: CASSEAWVGQHNSPLHF
d_gene: TRBD1; abundance: .; v_gene: TRBV27; j_gene: TRBJ2-3; CDR3nt: TGTGCCAGCTGGAGGGACAGGGTAACAGATACGCAGTATTTT; CDR3aa: CASWRDRVTDTQYF
d_gene: .; abundance: few; v_gene: TRBV15; j_gene: TRBJ1-2; CDR3nt: TGTGCCACCAGCAACGCGCTCCGCCCATATGGCTACACCTTC; CDR3aa: CATSNALRPYGYTF
d_gene: TRBD1; abundance: .; v_gene: TRBV2; j_gene: TRBJ2-7; CDR3nt: TGTGCCAGCAGTGAAGCGCTTACAGGGGATAGGGACGAGCAGTACTTC; CDR3aa: CASSEALTGDRDEQYF
d_gene: .; abundance: .; v_gene: TRBV7-9; j_gene: TRBJ2-3; CDR3nt: TGTGCCAACGCGAGACGGGGTGGTCCCGACGATACGCAGTATTTT; CDR3aa: CANARRGGPDDTQYF
d_gene: .; abundance: .; v_gene: TRBV12-3/TRBV12-4; j_gene: TRBJ2-7; CDR3nt: TGTGCCAGCAGTCCCCGAGATACATACGAGCAGTACTTC; CDR3aa: CASSPRDTYEQYF
d_gene: .; abundance: few; v_gene: TRBV20-1; j_gene: TRBJ2-3; CDR3nt: TGCAGTGCTAGTACGACCGAGAGAGGGAGCACAGATACGCAGTATTTT; CDR3aa: CSASTTERGSTDTQYF